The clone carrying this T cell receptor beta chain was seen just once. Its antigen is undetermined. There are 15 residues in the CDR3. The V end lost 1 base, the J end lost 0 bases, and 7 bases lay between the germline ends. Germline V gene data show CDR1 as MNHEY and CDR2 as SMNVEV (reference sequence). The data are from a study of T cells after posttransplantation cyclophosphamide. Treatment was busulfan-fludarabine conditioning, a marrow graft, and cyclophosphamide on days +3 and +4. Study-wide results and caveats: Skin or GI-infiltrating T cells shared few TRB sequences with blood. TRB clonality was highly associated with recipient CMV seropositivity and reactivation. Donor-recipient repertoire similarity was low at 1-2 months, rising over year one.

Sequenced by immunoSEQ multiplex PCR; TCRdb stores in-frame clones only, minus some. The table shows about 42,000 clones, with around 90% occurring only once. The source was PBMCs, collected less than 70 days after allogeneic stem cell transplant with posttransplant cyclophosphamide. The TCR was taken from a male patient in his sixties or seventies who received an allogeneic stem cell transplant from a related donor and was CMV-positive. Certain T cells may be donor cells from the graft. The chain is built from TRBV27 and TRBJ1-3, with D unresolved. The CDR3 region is CASSLFRSSGNTIYF. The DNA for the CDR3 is TGTGCCAGCAGTTTATTCCGTTCCTCTGGAAACACCATATATTTT.